The source of this TCR beta chain is a study of cytotoxic CD8 clonotypes in ibrutinib-treated CLL. Target depth was 1 in 200,000 to 1 in 1 million T cells, about 10x per clonotype. The table came from immunoSEQ multiplex PCR; TCRdb's copy has only in-frame clones and leaves some out. The sample includes almost 250,000 clones, 60% to 75% seen only once; the top ten take over 15%. This clonotype was obtained from a human donor with chronic lymphocytic leukemia. The sequencing here drew on PBMCs, taken after 24 months of ibrutinib treatment.

The CDR3 region has the DNA TGTGCCTGGACCCCCCAGGGGGTCGGCTATGGCTACACCTTC. Translating gives CAWTPQGVGYGYTF. The rearrangement joins TRBV30 to TRBJ1-2; 7 bases agree with TRBD1. The V and J ends lost 4 bases and 4 bases, in that order; junction bases with no gene match: 9. In germline, CDR1 is GTSNPN, CDR2 SVGIG (reference sequence). The CDR3 loop spans 14 amino acids.